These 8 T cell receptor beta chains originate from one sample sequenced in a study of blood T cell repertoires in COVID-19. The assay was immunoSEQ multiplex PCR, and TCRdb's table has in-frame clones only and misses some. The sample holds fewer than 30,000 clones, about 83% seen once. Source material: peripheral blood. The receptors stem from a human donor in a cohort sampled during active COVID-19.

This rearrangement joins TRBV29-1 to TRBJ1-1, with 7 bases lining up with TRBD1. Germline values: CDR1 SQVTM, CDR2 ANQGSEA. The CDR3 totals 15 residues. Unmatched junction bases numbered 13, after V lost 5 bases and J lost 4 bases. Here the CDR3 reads CSVRVQGGIGTEAFF. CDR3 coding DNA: TGCAGCGTTCGGGTACAAGGGGGCATCGGCACTGAAGCTTTCTTT.

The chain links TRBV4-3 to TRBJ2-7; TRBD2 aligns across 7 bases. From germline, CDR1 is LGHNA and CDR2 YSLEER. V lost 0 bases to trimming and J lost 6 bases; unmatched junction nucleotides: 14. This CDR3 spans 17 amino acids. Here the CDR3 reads CASSQDVGGLGVSEQYF. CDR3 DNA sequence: TGCGCCAGCAGCCAAGACGTAGGAGGACTAGGAGTATCCGAGCAGTACTTC.

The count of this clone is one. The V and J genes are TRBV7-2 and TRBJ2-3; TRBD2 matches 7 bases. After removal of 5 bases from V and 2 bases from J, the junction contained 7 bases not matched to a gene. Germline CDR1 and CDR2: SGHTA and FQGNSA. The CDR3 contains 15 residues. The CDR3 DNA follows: TGTGCCAGCAGCCTCCGAGCGGGATACACAGATACGCAGTATTTT. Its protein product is CASSLRAGYTDTQYF.

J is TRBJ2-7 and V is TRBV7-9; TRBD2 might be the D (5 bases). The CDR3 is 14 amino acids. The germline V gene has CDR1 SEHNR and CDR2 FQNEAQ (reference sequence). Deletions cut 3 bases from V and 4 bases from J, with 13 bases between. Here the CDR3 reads CASSFRASGYEQYF. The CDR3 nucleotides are TGTGCCAGCAGCTTCCGGGCCTCGGGGTACGAGCAGTACTTC.

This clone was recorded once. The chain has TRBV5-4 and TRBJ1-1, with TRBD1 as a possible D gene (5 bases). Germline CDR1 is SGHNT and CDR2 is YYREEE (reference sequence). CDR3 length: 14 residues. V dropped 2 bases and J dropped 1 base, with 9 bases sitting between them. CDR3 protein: CASSFGAKNTEAFF. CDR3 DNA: TGTGCCAGCAGCTTTGGGGCCAAGAACACTGAAGCTTTCTTT.

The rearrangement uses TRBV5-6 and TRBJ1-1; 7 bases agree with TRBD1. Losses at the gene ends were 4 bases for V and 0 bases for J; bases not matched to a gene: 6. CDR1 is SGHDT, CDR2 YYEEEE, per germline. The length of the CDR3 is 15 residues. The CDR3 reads CASSTRQGMNTEAFF. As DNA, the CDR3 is TGTGCCAGCAGCACCAGACAGGGAATGAACACTGAAGCTTTCTTT.

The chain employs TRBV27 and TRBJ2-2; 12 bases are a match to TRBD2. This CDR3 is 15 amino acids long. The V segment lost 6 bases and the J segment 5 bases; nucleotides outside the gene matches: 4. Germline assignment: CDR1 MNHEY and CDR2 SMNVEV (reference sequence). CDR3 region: CASSRLAGVTGELFF. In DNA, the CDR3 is TGTGCCAGCAGCCGACTAGCGGGAGTAACCGGGGAGCTGTTTTTT.

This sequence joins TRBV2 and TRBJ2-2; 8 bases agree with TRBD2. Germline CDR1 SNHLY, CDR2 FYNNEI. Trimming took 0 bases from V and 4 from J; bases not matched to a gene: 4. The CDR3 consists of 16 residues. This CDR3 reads CASSEAGLAGTGELFF. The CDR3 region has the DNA TGTGCCAGCAGTGAAGCGGGGCTAGCGGGCACCGGGGAGCTGTTTTTT.